The entry below gives a single T cell receptor (beta chain) sequence along with its context. This specimen belongs to a study of blood T cell repertoires in COVID-19. TCRdb keeps only in-frame clones here, not all; method: immunoSEQ multiplex PCR. In the table there are a few hundred thousand clones, more than 75% of which are singletons. CDR1 is SGDLS and CDR2 is YYNGEE in the germline V gene. The CDR3 extends over 15 amino acids. Unmatched junction bases numbered 6, after V lost 3 bases and J lost 2 bases. The receptor's source is a young woman who had recovered from COVID-19. The sample consisted of PBMCs or T cells enriched from blood (not recorded which). The rearrangement joins TRBV9 to TRBJ1-2; TRBD1 aligns across 8 bases. The CDR3: CASSARTGKNYGYTF. In DNA, the CDR3 is TGTGCCAGCAGCGCACGGACAGGGAAGAACTATGGCTACACCTTC.